This T cell receptor (beta chain) was documented in a study of control samples from healthy donors and cancer patients. The V and J ends lost 8 bases and 7 bases respectively, with 14 bases between them. The CDR3 has 13 residues. Germline CDR1 and CDR2: LNHDA and SQIVND (reference sequence). Clones were sequenced by immunoSEQ multiplex PCR, and TCRdb holds only the in-frame ones, with some missing. Of more than 95,000 clones listed, under 90% were seen once; the top ten hold less than 15%. The chain recombines TRBV19 with TRBJ1-4; D is uncertain. The receptor was isolated from a woman in her forties or fifties in good health. The sequenced material came from blood. The CDR3, as DNA: TGTGCCAGTCGCCAAGGGTCGGGTGAAAAACTGTTTTTT. Its translation: CASRQGSGEKLFF.